These T cell receptor beta chains were read from a single sample in a study of T cells in Graves' hyperthyroidism and ophthalmopathy. Each CDR3 protein is one row after TCRdb ran MiXCR on the multiplex PCR reads. The sample yields hundreds of thousands of distinct CDR3 sequences, 20% seen once. Sequences were obtained from blood. The receptors shown here come from a man aged 35 to 55 with Graves' ophthalmopathy. Both conserved end residues are part of each CDR3. D genes are given only for firm matches. Not every row has a clone size; where given, it reads once, few, many or a size class.

abundance: .
j_gene: TRBJ2-5
v_gene: TRBV28
d_gene: .
CDR3aa: CASNPVQEMQETQYF
CDR3nt: TGTGCCAGCAACCCCGTACAGGAGATGCAAGAGACCCAGTACTTC

abundance: many
j_gene: TRBJ1-4
v_gene: TRBV28
d_gene: .
CDR3aa: CASSTGNIGKLFF
CDR3nt: TGTGCCAGCAGTACCGGGAACATTGGAAAACTGTTTTTT

abundance: many
j_gene: TRBJ2-1
v_gene: TRBV30
d_gene: .
CDR3aa: CAWSEGGGNNEQFF
CDR3nt: TGTGCCTGGAGCGAGGGAGGGGGAAACAATGAGCAGTTCTTC

abundance: few
j_gene: TRBJ1-6
v_gene: TRBV30
d_gene: .
CDR3aa: CAWSPSNSPLHF
CDR3nt: TGTGCCTGGAGTCCATCGAATTCACCCCTCCACTTT

abundance: many
j_gene: TRBJ2-1
v_gene: TRBV20-1
d_gene: TRBD2
CDR3aa: CSARPPTSKPPWYNEQFF
CDR3nt: TGCAGTGCTAGGCCCCCGACTAGCAAACCTCCTTGGTACAATGAGCAGTTCTTC

abundance: .
j_gene: TRBJ2-7
v_gene: TRBV7-2
d_gene: TRBD2
CDR3aa: CASSPKTLAGGRYYEQYF
CDR3nt: TGTGCCAGCAGCCCAAAGACACTAGCGGGAGGTCGATACTACGAGCAGTACTTC

abundance: .
j_gene: TRBJ1-2
v_gene: TRBV6-5
d_gene: .
CDR3aa: CASSYRGGFGYGYTF
CDR3nt: TGTGCCAGCAGTTACCGGGGTGGCTTCGGCTATGGCTACACCTTC

abundance: many
j_gene: TRBJ2-3
v_gene: TRBV29-1
d_gene: .
CDR3aa: CSVFRAGDTQYF
CDR3nt: TGCAGCGTTTTTCGAGCCGGAGATACGCAGTATTTT

abundance: few
j_gene: TRBJ1-5
v_gene: TRBV20-1
d_gene: TRBD1
CDR3aa: CSARDRMNQPQHF
CDR3nt: TGCAGTGCTCGGGACAGGATGAATCAGCCCCAGCATTTT

abundance: few
j_gene: TRBJ1-1
v_gene: TRBV5-4
d_gene: .
CDR3aa: CASSFGRDPEAFF
CDR3nt: TGTGCCAGCAGCTTTGGAAGGGACCCTGAAGCTTTCTTT

abundance: .
j_gene: TRBJ2-7
v_gene: TRBV9
d_gene: TRBD1
CDR3aa: CASSSGQGSDEQYF
CDR3nt: TGTGCCAGCAGCTCAGGACAGGGGAGCGACGAGCAGTACTTC

abundance: .
j_gene: TRBJ1-6
v_gene: TRBV20-1
d_gene: .
CDR3aa: CSARPPGTNSPLHF
CDR3nt: TGCAGTGCTAGACCTCCCGGAACTAATTCACCCCTCCACTTT

abundance: .
j_gene: TRBJ1-1
v_gene: TRBV6-6
d_gene: .
CDR3aa: CASSYLQGMNTEAFF
CDR3nt: TGTGCCAGCAGTTACCTACAGGGTATGAACACTGAAGCTTTCTTT

abundance: many
j_gene: TRBJ2-7
v_gene: TRBV7-8
d_gene: .
CDR3aa: CASSHPGTARDEQYF
CDR3nt: TGTGCCAGCAGCCACCCGGGGACCGCGAGGGACGAGCAGTACTTC

abundance: many
j_gene: TRBJ2-1
v_gene: TRBV5-6
d_gene: TRBD2
CDR3aa: CASRLLAGVINEQFF
CDR3nt: TGTGCCAGCAGACTCCTAGCGGGAGTTATCAATGAGCAGTTCTTC

abundance: few
j_gene: TRBJ2-1
v_gene: TRBV29-1
d_gene: .
CDR3aa: CSGGGGSNYNEQFF
CDR3nt: TGCAGCGGGGGAGGTGGAAGTAATTACAATGAGCAGTTCTTC

abundance: many
j_gene: TRBJ2-5
v_gene: TRBV18
d_gene: .
CDR3aa: CASSFSASETQYF
CDR3nt: TGTGCCAGCTCGTTTAGCGCTTCGGAGACCCAGTACTTC

abundance: .
j_gene: TRBJ1-4
v_gene: TRBV2
d_gene: .
CDR3aa: CATRALATNEKLFF
CDR3nt: TGTGCCACCCGGGCCCTGGCAACTAATGAAAAACTGTTTTTT

abundance: few
j_gene: TRBJ2-2
v_gene: TRBV7-3
d_gene: TRBD2
CDR3aa: CASSSLMGGSSGGELFF
CDR3nt: TGTGCCAGCAGCTCCCTGATGGGCGGGAGTTCGGGCGGGGAGCTGTTTTTT

abundance: many
j_gene: TRBJ1-1
v_gene: TRBV2
d_gene: .
CDR3aa: CASSNRQTGTEAFF
CDR3nt: TGTGCCAGCAGTAACAGGCAGACGGGCACTGAAGCTTTCTTT

abundance: many
j_gene: TRBJ2-3
v_gene: TRBV13
d_gene: .
CDR3aa: CASSSASTDTQYF
CDR3nt: TGTGCCAGCAGCTCGGCTAGCACAGATACGCAGTATTTT

abundance: .
j_gene: TRBJ2-7
v_gene: TRBV27
d_gene: TRBD2
CDR3aa: CASSRTSGGSYNEQYF
CDR3nt: TGTGCCAGCAGTAGGACTAGCGGGGGTTCTTACAATGAGCAGTACTTC

abundance: many
j_gene: TRBJ2-3
v_gene: TRBV28
d_gene: TRBD2
CDR3aa: CASSFSSAGPGTDTQYF
CDR3nt: TGTGCCAGCAGTTTCAGTTCAGCGGGACCCGGCACAGATACGCAGTATTTT

abundance: .
j_gene: TRBJ1-5
v_gene: TRBV4-1
d_gene: TRBD1
CDR3aa: CASSQEGQGGYQPQHF
CDR3nt: TGCGCCAGCAGCCAAGAAGGACAGGGAGGTTATCAGCCCCAGCATTTT

abundance: .
j_gene: TRBJ2-3
v_gene: TRBV7-3
d_gene: TRBD2
CDR3aa: CASSLAGEPTDTQYF
CDR3nt: TGTGCCAGCAGCTTAGCGGGGGAACCCACAGATACGCAGTATTTT

abundance: many
j_gene: TRBJ2-3
v_gene: TRBV24-1
d_gene: TRBD1
CDR3aa: CATGGQNTDTQYF
CDR3nt: TGTGCCACCGGGGGACAGAACACAGATACGCAGTATTTT

abundance: .
j_gene: TRBJ1-3
v_gene: TRBV6-2/TRBV6-3
d_gene: .
CDR3aa: CASSPRRTWSSGNTIYF
CDR3nt: TGTGCCAGCAGTCCGCGGAGGACCTGGAGCTCTGGAAACACCATATATTTT

abundance: .
j_gene: TRBJ2-7
v_gene: TRBV4-1
d_gene: .
CDR3aa: CASSLSNRVIDEQYF
CDR3nt: TGCGCCAGCAGCCTCTCGAACAGGGTAATCGACGAGCAGTACTTC

abundance: few
j_gene: TRBJ2-1
v_gene: TRBV5-1
d_gene: .
CDR3aa: CASSGRSGWYNEQFF
CDR3nt: TGCGCCAGCAGCGGTCGAAGCGGATGGTACAATGAGCAGTTCTTC

abundance: .
j_gene: TRBJ2-5
v_gene: TRBV10-1
d_gene: TRBD2
CDR3aa: CASSVERGQETQYF
CDR3nt: TGCGCCAGCAGTGTGGAGCGGGGCCAAGAGACCCAGTACTTC

abundance: few
j_gene: TRBJ2-1
v_gene: TRBV27
d_gene: .
CDR3aa: CASSPEPGGLAGLGYNEQFF
CDR3nt: TGTGCCAGCAGTCCCGAACCCGGGGGGCTGGCGGGACTGGGGTACAATGAGCAGTTCTTC

abundance: .
j_gene: TRBJ1-5
v_gene: TRBV18
d_gene: TRBD1
CDR3aa: CASSLRDRGLGGQPQHF
CDR3nt: TGTGCCAGCTCACTCCGGGACAGGGGGCTGGGGGGTCAGCCCCAGCATTTT

abundance: .
j_gene: TRBJ1-1
v_gene: TRBV28
d_gene: .
CDR3aa: CASSRGGWQGYDSNTEAFF
CDR3nt: TGTGCCAGCAGCCGTGGGGGATGGCAGGGATATGATTCGAACACTGAAGCTTTCTTT

abundance: many
j_gene: TRBJ2-3
v_gene: TRBV12-3/TRBV12-4
d_gene: .
CDR3aa: CASSFVGSTDTQYF
CDR3nt: TGTGCCAGCAGTTTCGTGGGGTCCACAGATACGCAGTATTTT

abundance: many
j_gene: TRBJ2-5
v_gene: TRBV7-3
d_gene: TRBD2
CDR3aa: CASSATTSIETQYF
CDR3nt: TGTGCCAGCAGCGCCACGACTAGCATCGAGACCCAGTACTTC

abundance: few
j_gene: TRBJ1-6
v_gene: TRBV5-8
d_gene: TRBD1
CDR3aa: CASSRGQGDSPLHF
CDR3nt: TGTGCCAGCAGCCGAGGACAGGGGGATTCACCCCTCCACTTT

abundance: .
j_gene: TRBJ2-3
v_gene: TRBV28
d_gene: TRBD2
CDR3aa: CASSLGTSGSATQYF
CDR3nt: TGTGCCAGCAGTCTAGGGACTAGCGGGAGTGCTACGCAGTATTTT

abundance: .
j_gene: TRBJ2-4
v_gene: TRBV18
d_gene: TRBD1
CDR3aa: CVSSSDRAAKNIQYF
CDR3nt: TGTGTCAGCTCATCGGACAGGGCGGCCAAAAACATTCAGTACTTC

abundance: many
j_gene: TRBJ2-3
v_gene: TRBV7-8
d_gene: TRBD1
CDR3aa: CASSVTPGQTSDTQYF
CDR3nt: TGTGCCAGCAGCGTAACCCCGGGACAGACATCAGATACGCAGTATTTT

abundance: .
j_gene: TRBJ2-1
v_gene: TRBV7-3
d_gene: TRBD1
CDR3aa: CASSSGQGGGEQFF
CDR3nt: TGTGCCAGCAGCTCGGGACAGGGAGGAGGTGAGCAGTTCTTC

abundance: .
j_gene: TRBJ1-3
v_gene: TRBV2
d_gene: TRBD1
CDR3aa: CASSGDRGPGNTIYF
CDR3nt: TGTGCCAGCAGCGGAGACAGGGGTCCTGGAAACACCATATATTTT

abundance: few
j_gene: TRBJ1-2
v_gene: TRBV6-1
d_gene: .
CDR3aa: CASSPYDTNYGYTF
CDR3nt: TGTGCCAGCAGTCCCTACGATACTAACTATGGCTACACCTTC

abundance: .
j_gene: TRBJ2-1
v_gene: TRBV9
d_gene: .
CDR3aa: CASSVGAVAYNEQFF
CDR3nt: TGTGCCAGCAGCGTAGGCGCAGTCGCGTACAATGAGCAGTTCTTC

abundance: few
j_gene: TRBJ2-7
v_gene: TRBV13
d_gene: TRBD2
CDR3aa: CASSSMSGSNEQYF
CDR3nt: TGTGCCAGCAGCTCAATGAGCGGGAGTAACGAGCAGTACTTC

abundance: many
j_gene: TRBJ2-4
v_gene: TRBV28
d_gene: .
CDR3aa: CASSFRTSPSAKNIQYF
CDR3nt: TGTGCCAGCAGTTTTCGAACTAGCCCAAGCGCCAAAAACATTCAGTACTTC